This entry describes one TCR beta chain. Per the authors' pipeline: Quantification of nucleated cells was approximated via reference gene primer amplification. Sequenced by immunoSEQ multiplex PCR; TCRdb stores in-frame clones only, minus some. V and J calls and clone size are given by that table; D and trimming were obtained from the DNA. The data contain 95,000 to 150,000 clones, under 90% of them singletons. The sample belongs to a study of blood T cell repertoires in COVID-19. Study-level background: The United States, Italy and Spain supplied acute and convalescent COVID-19 samples.

Germline trimming cut 2 bases from V and 6 bases from J; bases unmatched to any gene: 2. The CDR3 extends over 15 amino acids. Germline loops: CDR1 MDHEN, CDR2 SYDVKM. The gene calls are TRBV28 and TRBJ2-1; the match to TRBD1 covers 12 bases. The source of this sequence is a woman in her 70s with acute or convalescent COVID-19. Sequencing was done on a sample of peripheral blood. The CDR3 region has the DNA TGTGCCAGCAGTTTAGGGGGACAGGGGGCCAATGAGCAGTTCTTC. It encodes CASSLGGQGANEQFF.